This passage covers 32 T cell receptor beta chains from one sample sequenced in a study of T cells in Graves' hyperthyroidism and ophthalmopathy. Amplification yielded TCR beta CDR3 regions, with RNA transcripts as the source. Initially, a first-round RT-PCR of the TCR CDR3 employed the HTBI primer set. TCRdb ran MiXCR on the multiplex PCR reads and lists one entry per CDR3 protein. The sample records 340,000 or so distinct CDR3 sequences, 15% to 20% being singletons. Sequencing was performed on blood. The receptor set was obtained from a woman between 45 and 65 years old with Graves' hyperthyroidism.

The sample holds a few counts of this clonotype. CDR3 sequence (DNA): TGTGCCAGTAGTATCGGGGCAGGGAGGGAAGAAAAACTGTTTTTT. This translates into CASSIGAGREEKLFF. This chain connects TRBV19 to TRBJ1-4; D possibly corresponds to TRBD1 (5 bases). Trimming stripped 3 bases from V and 8 bases from J, with 16 bases between. There are 15 residues in the CDR3. Germline assignment: CDR1 LNHDA and CDR2 SQIVND (reference sequence).

J is TRBJ1-1 and V is TRBV5-1, with D perhaps TRBD1 (6 bases). The germline gives CDR1 SGHRS, CDR2 YFSETQ. This CDR3 is built from 13 residues. Trimming stripped 7 bases from V and 0 bases from J, with 10 bases between. CDR3 nucleotide sequence: TGCGCCAGCGCCCAGGGGATGAACACTGAAGCTTTCTTT. This encodes CASAQGMNTEAFF.

Many counts were recorded for this clonotype. V is TRBV12-3 or TRBV12-4 and J is TRBJ2-7; 13 bases line up with TRBD2. The CDR3 is 15 residues long. V trimming: 5 bases; J trimming: 7 bases; junction bases outside the gene matches: 8. The CDR3 nucleotides read TGTGCCAGCAGTCCACTAGCGGGAGGGGCCTGGGAGCAGTACTTC. Amino acids: CASSPLAGGAWEQYF.

The rearrangement uses TRBV29-1 and TRBJ2-7, with 10 positions matching TRBD2. Trimming took 2 bases from V and 7 from J; bases not matched to a gene: 5. This CDR3 comprises 13 residues. CDR1 is SQVTM, CDR2 ANQGSEA, per germline. The CDR3 loop reads CSVEKREGGEQYF. The DNA for the CDR3 is TGCAGCGTTGAAAAGCGGGAGGGAGGGGAGCAGTACTTC.

The chain is built from TRBV15 and TRBJ2-2; 7 bases are a match to TRBD2. Unmatched junction bases numbered 3, after V lost 1 base and J lost 1 base. From germline, CDR1 is LNHNV and CDR2 YYDKDF (reference sequence). The CDR3 covers 16 residues. CDR3 sequence (DNA): TGTGCCACCAGCAGAGGGGCGGGGGTGAACACCGGGGAGCTGTTTTTT. This encodes CATSRGAGVNTGELFF.

In its sample, this clonotype was seen a few times. The rearrangement uses TRBV6-1 and TRBJ1-2, with 10 bases lining up with TRBD1. This CDR3 comprises 15 residues. Germline assignment: CDR1 MNHNS and CDR2 SASEGT. V was clipped by 2 bases and J by 6 bases; unmatched bases: 6. The CDR3: CASSESGQGGHGYTF. In DNA form, the CDR3 reads TGTGCCAGCAGTGAAAGCGGACAGGGGGGACATGGCTACACCTTC.

The V and J genes are TRBV19 and TRBJ1-6; D call uncertain. There are 15 residues in the CDR3. V dropped 5 bases and J dropped 6 bases, with 14 bases sitting between them. Germline V lookup: CDR1 LNHDA, CDR2 SQIVND (reference sequence). CDR3 sequence reads: CASSASRHTNSPLHF. CDR3 bases: TGTGCCAGTAGTGCGTCACGGCACACTAATTCACCCCTCCACTTT.

This clonotype has at least ten counts. The chain combines TRBV7-9 with TRBJ2-7; unclear D gene. This CDR3 region has 12 residues. Trimming shortened V by 5 bases and J by 6 bases, and 11 bases separated the two germline ends. CDR1 SEHNR and CDR2 FQNEAQ come from the germline V gene (reference sequence). CDR3 coding DNA: TGTGCCAGCAGCGATACGGGTGGCGAGCAGTACGTC. Its translation: CASSDTGGEQYV.

This sequence joins TRBV18 and TRBJ1-5; TRBD1 matches 11 bases. This CDR3 is 15 amino acids long. Germline V gene sequence: CDR1 KGHSH, CDR2 LQKENI. J was trimmed by 10 bases and V by 4 bases; bases with no gene match: 9. CDR3 bases: TGTGCCAGCTCACGGACAGGGGGCGAATCGATCCCCCAGCATTTT. Protein product: CASSRTGGESIPQHF.

This clonotype has at least ten counts. The chain recombines TRBV3-1 with TRBJ1-6; D ambiguous. Trimming removed 0 bases from V and 9 bases from J, with 6 bases in between. This CDR3 is built from 13 residues. The germline gives CDR1 LGHDT, CDR2 YNNKEL (reference sequence). CDR3 DNA: TGTGCCAGCAGCCAAGAACCGTCTTCACCCCTCCACTTT. It codes for CASSQEPSSPLHF.

A word on this clonotype: A read error may explain this, as a much larger clone is one base away. The chain carries TRBV12-3 or TRBV12-4 and TRBJ1-1, with 8 bases identical to TRBD1. The CDR3 has 15 amino acids. Here the CDR3 DNA reads TGTGCCAGCTGGACAGGGATTTGGGTGAACACTGGAGCTTTCTTT. It translates to CASWTGIWVNTGAFF.

Many counts were recorded for this clonotype. The rearrangement links TRBV11-2 to TRBJ2-1; possibly TRBD1 or TRBD2 for D (5 bases each). The V and J ends lost 1 base and 3 bases respectively, with 16 bases between them. CDR1 and CDR2 (germline): SGHAT, FQNNGV. This CDR3 has 17 amino acids. CDR3 residues: CASSLGWTGPDYNEQFF. CDR3 coding DNA: TGTGCCAGCAGCTTAGGTTGGACGGGACCAGACTACAATGAGCAGTTCTTC.

This clonotype has a single count. A read error is possible here, since a much larger clone lies one base away. The rearrangement joins TRBV6-2 or TRBV6-3 to TRBJ1-1, with D unclear. The CDR3 is made up of 14 amino acids. Germline CDR1 reads MNHEY; CDR2 reads SVGEGT. The CDR3: CTSNFDVRGTEAFF. Written as DNA, the CDR3 is TGTACCAGCAATTTCGACGTTCGGGGCACTGAAGCTTTCTTT.

This clonotype was seen a few times. The chain combines TRBV6-1 with TRBJ1-2; 7 nucleotides line up with TRBD1. CDR3 size: 11 residues. In germline, CDR1 is MNHNS, CDR2 SASEGT. With 6 bases clipped from V and 6 bases from J, the junction kept 1 base outside the gene matches. Here the CDR3 DNA reads TGTGCCAGCAGGCAGGGGGATGGCTACACCTTC. Its translation is CASRQGDGYTF.

V is TRBV11-2 and J is TRBJ1-1; 9 nucleotides match TRBD1. Germline CDR1 and CDR2: SGHAT and FQNNGV. The length of the CDR3 is 15 residues. The V and J ends lost 1 base and 10 bases, in that order; junction bases with no gene match: 10. The CDR3 is CASSLGGTGSEGAFF. CDR3 nucleotide sequence: TGTGCCAGCAGCTTAGGGGGGACAGGGAGTGAGGGAGCTTTCTTT.

As to this clonotype: One end of the junction fails to match germline, which may point to a read error. V gene TRBV5-1 combines with J gene TRBJ2-7; TRBD2 matches at 8 bases. The CDR3 is made up of 14 amino acids. The germline CDR1 and CDR2 sequences are SGHRS and YFSETQ. The CDR3 DNA is TGTGCCAGCAGCTTGGTTATACTAGCGGACGACCAGTACTTC. Protein product: CASSLVILADDQYF.

The V call is TRBV30, the J call TRBJ1-2, with a tentative D call TRBD1 (5 bases). CDR3 size: 15 residues. V lost 1 base and J 2 bases, leaving 14 bases between the germline ends. CDR1 is GTSNPN and CDR2 is SVGIG in the germline V gene (reference sequence). CDR3 bases: TGTGCCTGGAGTGCTTCGGGGGGATCCAACTATGGCTACACCTTC. Protein: CAWSASGGSNYGYTF.

This clonotype was detected a few times. The chain combines TRBV6-1 with TRBJ2-3; 11 bases agree with TRBD2. V lost 10 bases and J lost 4; bases outside the gene matches: 4. Germline V gives CDR1 MNHNS, CDR2 SASEGT. The CDR3 covers 13 residues. In DNA form, the CDR3 reads TGTGCCACCCTAGCGGGAGGCGCAGATACGCAGTATTTT. Protein product: CATLAGGADTQYF.

J is TRBJ2-1 and V is TRBV20-1, with 7 nucleotides matching TRBD2. There are 16 residues in the CDR3. The V segment lost 0 bases and the J segment 7 bases; nucleotides outside the gene matches: 12. Per germline, CDR1 DFQATT and CDR2 SNEGSKA (reference sequence). The CDR3 region has the DNA TGCAGTGCTAGAGAAATAGCGGGTAACTCAGGGAATGAGCAGTTCTTC. This translates into CSAREIAGNSGNEQFF.

The chain uses TRBV11-2 and TRBJ1-1; TRBD1 matches 12 bases. Germline V lookup: CDR1 SGHAT, CDR2 FQNNGV. V dropped 5 bases and J dropped 5; count of bases not matched to a gene: 9. CDR3 length equals 16 residues. This chain's CDR3 is CASSQAGTGGKTEAFF. The CDR3 DNA sequence: TGTGCCAGCAGCCAGGCCGGGACAGGGGGCAAAACTGAAGCTTTCTTT. Full variable domain (rest looked up from reference TRBV11-2 and TRBJ1-1): EAGVAQSPRYKIIEKRQSVAFWCNPISGHATLYWYQQILGQGPKLLIQFQNNGVVDDSQLPKDRFSAERLKGVDSTLKIQPAKLEDSAVYLCASSQAGTGGKTEAFFGQGTRLTVV.

The chain carries TRBV6-4 and TRBJ2-3, with D perhaps matching TRBD2 (6 bases). V lost 3 bases to trimming and J lost 4 bases, with 11 bases between them. CDR1 is MRHNA and CDR2 is SNTAGT in the germline V gene. The CDR3 spans 14 residues. The CDR3 is CASSDGGTSDTQYF. In DNA form, the CDR3 reads TGTGCCAGCAGTGATGGGGGGACCTCAGATACGCAGTATTTT.

This chain connects TRBV10-3 to TRBJ2-3, with D possibly being TRBD2 (5 bases). This CDR3 is built from 16 residues. Looked up from germline, CDR1 is ENHRY and CDR2 is SYGVKD. Deletions cut 3 bases from V and 1 base from J, with 14 bases between. CDR3 residues: CAISDTLEAGTDTQYF. Here the CDR3 DNA reads TGTGCCATCAGTGATACCCTAGAAGCGGGCACAGATACGCAGTATTTT.

This clonotype was recorded many times. V and J are TRBV2 and TRBJ2-5; the D is unclear. V lost 1 base to trimming and J lost 5 bases, with 8 bases between them. Germline V CDR1 and CDR2: SNHLY, FYNNEI. This CDR3 is built from 13 residues. CDR3 DNA: TGTGCCAGCAGTGAAGACAGCGTGGAGACCCAGTACTTC. It specifies CASSEDSVETQYF.

This clonotype was seen at least ten times. The chain combines TRBV29-1 with TRBJ2-1; D might be TRBD1 or TRBD2, each matching 5 bases. With 4 bases removed from V and 7 bases from J, the gap between germline ends came to 11 bases. Per germline, CDR1 SQVTM and CDR2 ANQGSEA. The CDR3 contains 12 residues. The CDR3 region has the DNA TGCAGCGTTGGGGAATGGGGGAATGAGCAGTTCTTC. Its protein is CSVGEWGNEQFF.

In its sample, this clonotype was seen many times. V and J are TRBV20-1 and TRBJ2-3; D unclear. The germline V and J ends were trimmed by 5 bases and 1 base, with 13 bases remaining between them. This CDR3 region has 14 residues. Germline assignment: CDR1 DFQATT and CDR2 SNEGSKA (reference sequence). The CDR3 DNA reads TGCAGTGCTCGTTTGGGCGGTGGCACAGATACGCAGTATTTT. It translates to CSARLGGGTDTQYF.

This clonotype was counted at least ten times. The chain recombines TRBV5-1 with TRBJ2-3; D might be TRBD2 (5 bases). This CDR3 spans 15 amino acids. In germline, CDR1 is SGHRS, CDR2 YFSETQ. V was clipped by 4 bases and J by 0 bases, with 12 bases between them. CDR3 region: CASSKRETSTDTQYF. The CDR3 DNA reads TGCGCCAGCAGCAAAAGGGAGACTAGCACAGATACGCAGTATTTT.

At least ten counts were recorded for this clonotype. This rearrangement joins TRBV16 to TRBJ1-1, with D possibly TRBD1 on 5 matching bases. Germline assignment: CDR1 KGHSY and CDR2 FQNENV. The CDR3 spans 12 residues. The V end lost 1 base, the J end lost 10 bases, and 10 bases lay between the germline ends. The CDR3 loop reads CASSQLGHGAFF. CDR3 nucleotide sequence: TGTGCCAGCAGCCAATTGGGGCACGGAGCTTTCTTT.

The gene calls are TRBV20-1 and TRBJ2-2; D remains unclear. The ends were cut back, 1 base at V and 1 base at J, with 7 bases in the middle. The CDR3 spans 14 residues. Germline assignment: CDR1 DFQATT and CDR2 SNEGSKA (reference sequence). CDR3 amino acids: CSARGGQNTGELFF. CDR3 nucleotide sequence: TGCAGTGCTAGAGGAGGCCAGAACACCGGGGAGCTGTTTTTT.

This clonotype was recorded many times. The V gene is TRBV20-1, the J gene TRBJ2-3; possibly TRBD1 for D (7 bases). Per germline, CDR1 DFQATT and CDR2 SNEGSKA (reference sequence). This CDR3 is 15 amino acids long. Trimming cost V 6 bases and J 1 base, with 17 bases left between them. The CDR3 sequence is CSAKRAQGGTDTQYF. As DNA, the CDR3 is TGCAGTGCGAAGCGGGCGCAGGGGGGCACAGATACGCAGTATTTT.

In its sample, this clonotype was seen many times. The rearrangement joins TRBV20-1 to TRBJ2-3; D is possibly TRBD2 (5 bases). Germline V gene data show CDR1 as DFQATT and CDR2 as SNEGSKA (reference sequence). The CDR3 is 14 residues long. Trimming removed 6 bases at V and 2 bases at J, with 15 bases between. This chain's CDR3 is CSAGGLHATDTQYF. CDR3 in DNA: TGCAGTGCCGGAGGTTTGCACGCCACAGATACGCAGTATTTT.

This clonotype occurred many times. This chain connects TRBV4-2 to TRBJ2-5, with a weak D call TRBD1 (5 bases). The CDR3 covers 17 residues. CDR1 and CDR2 from the germline V gene are LGHNA and YNFKEQ. The germline V and J ends were trimmed by 0 bases and 2 bases, with 16 bases remaining between them. The chain's CDR3 is CASSQDAIGARQETQYF. CDR3 DNA sequence: TGTGCCAGCAGCCAAGATGCGATAGGGGCGAGACAAGAGACCCAGTACTTC.

This clonotype was recorded at least ten times. The genes are TRBV2 and TRBJ2-7; D gene uncertain. The CDR3 totals 13 residues. The germline V gene encodes CDR1 SNHLY and CDR2 FYNNEI. V was trimmed by 3 bases and J by 6 bases, leaving 12 bases between them. The chain's CDR3 is CASSEFGRSEQYF. The CDR3 DNA reads as TGTGCCAGCAGTGAGTTTGGGCGGTCCGAGCAGTACTTC.